One sample yielded the 15 T cell receptor beta chains listed below, sequenced in a study of graft-versus-host responses after intestinal transplantation. Data came from immunoSEQ multiplex PCR; TCRdb stores just in-frame clones and leaves some out. Of approximately 5,500 clones in the sample, roughly 32% are singletons; the top ten hold roughly 5%. The input for sequencing was alloreactive CD4+ T cells from a mixed lymphocyte reaction culture, taken before transplantation. Subset of the sample: CFSE-low proliferating T cells sorted from roughly 6-day pre-transplant mixed lymphocyte reaction (GvH or HvG direction). The receptors here all came from a human patient who was an organ donor for intestinal transplantation.

The rearrangement uses TRBV18 and TRBJ2-6; possibly TRBD1 for D (5 bases). The CDR3 runs 18 residues. V was shortened by 5 bases and J by 5 bases, with 22 bases between the two germline ends. Germline CDR1 is KGHSH and CDR2 is LQKENI. CDR3 bases: TGTGCCAGCTCAGCCCTCGTGGACATACAAAGTCGGGCCAACGTCCTGACTTTC. It is translated as CASSALVDIQSRANVLTF. Full variable domain (missing parts from reference TRBV18 and TRBJ2-6): NAGVMQNPRHLVRRRGQEARLRCSPMKGHSHVYWYRQLPEEGLKFMVYLQKENIIDESGMPKERFSAEFPKEGPSILRIQQVVRGDSAAYFCASSALVDIQSRANVLTFGAGSRLTVL.

This clone is labeled medium-sized. This chain uses TRBV7-9 with TRBJ1-3; perhaps TRBD1 as D (5 bases). CDR3 length equals 14 residues. The germline V and J ends were trimmed by 2 bases and 0 bases, with 5 bases remaining between them. CDR1 is SEHNR, CDR2 FQNEAQ, per germline (reference sequence). CDR3 residues: CASSLQGSGNTIYF. DNA of the CDR3: TGTGCCAGCAGCTTACAGGGCTCTGGAAACACCATATATTTT.

The DNA for the CDR3 is TGTGCCAGCAGTCTCCCAAATAATTCACCCCTCCACTTT. Its protein product is CASSLPNNSPLHF. The J gene is TRBJ1-6, the V gene TRBV28; no definite D call. The CDR3 extends over 13 amino acids. V lost 5 bases to trimming and J lost 5 bases, with 7 bases between them. CDR1 is MDHEN, CDR2 SYDVKM, per germline. Looking up the rest from reference TRBV28 and TRBJ1-6 gives the full variable domain: DVKVTQSSRYLVKRTGEKVFLECVQDMDHENMFWYRQDPGLGLRLIYFSYDVKMKEKGDIPEGYSVSREKKERFSLILESASTNQTSMYLCASSLPNNSPLHFGNGTRLTVT.

Relative to its sample, this clone is medium-sized. V gene TRBV25-1 combines with J gene TRBJ1-2; no definite D call. V was clipped by 6 bases and J by 2 bases, with 10 bases between them. The CDR3 covers 13 residues. Germline loops: CDR1 MGHDK, CDR2 SYGVNS. CDR3 in DNA: TGTGCCAGCAGAGCGTCAGGAAACTATGGCTACACCTTC. Protein product: CASRASGNYGYTF.

This clone was observed a handful of times. The chain couples TRBV19 to TRBJ1-2, with a tentative D call TRBD1 (5 bases). The germline CDR1 and CDR2 sequences are LNHDA and SQIVND (reference sequence). The CDR3 consists of 15 residues. Trimming stripped 3 bases from V and 0 bases from J, with 11 bases between. This CDR3 reads CASSILMTANYGYTF. The CDR3 DNA sequence: TGTGCCAGTAGTATCCTCATGACAGCTAACTATGGCTACACCTTC.

CDR3 bases: TGTGCCAGCAGTGCCGGGACAGGGACCTATGGCTACACCTTC. It translates to CASSAGTGTYGYTF. V and J are TRBV6-5 and TRBJ1-2; 9 nucleotides align to TRBD1. V gave up 5 bases and J gave up 4 bases; unmatched junction bases: 5. This CDR3 has 14 residues. CDR1 and CDR2 from the germline V gene are MNHEY and SVGAGI.

This clone was counted between two and nine times. The chain uses TRBV5-1 and TRBJ2-5, with 7 bases aligning to TRBD1. The V gene end was trimmed by 4 bases and the J gene end by 1 base; junction bases not matched to a gene: 13. CDR3 length: 17 amino acids. Germline lookup yields CDR1 SGHRS and CDR2 YFSETQ. The CDR3, as DNA: TGCGCCAGCAGCCTGGGGACAGATTTATTTGGCCAAGAGACCCAGTACTTC. This encodes CASSLGTDLFGQETQYF. The whole variable domain, filled in from reference TRBV5-1 and TRBJ2-5, reads KAGVTQTPRYLIKTRGQQVTLSCSPISGHRSVSWYQQTPGQGLQFLFEYFSETQRNKGNFPGRFSGRQFSNSRSEMNVSTLELGDSALYLCASSLGTDLFGQETQYFGPGTRLLVL.

The V and J genes are TRBV2 and TRBJ2-7; D unclear. The CDR3 consists of 11 residues. V was shortened by 6 bases and J by 4 bases, with 7 bases between the two germline ends. Germline loops: CDR1 SNHLY, CDR2 FYNNEI. The CDR3 spells CASRWGYEQYF. CDR3 DNA: TGTGCCAGCAGGTGGGGTTACGAGCAGTACTTC.

This clone was detected a few times. J is TRBJ1-4 and V is TRBV7-9; D not certain. CDR3 length equals 14 residues. The ends were cut back, 2 bases at V and 0 bases at J, with 4 bases in the middle. Per the germline V gene, CDR1 is SEHNR and CDR2 is FQNEAQ (reference sequence). The chain's CDR3 is CASSLQATNEKLFF. In nucleotides, the CDR3 is TGTGCCAGCAGCTTACAGGCAACTAATGAAAAACTGTTTTTT.

CDR3 sequence: CASSPSEGFYNEQFF. CDR3 DNA: TGCGCCAGCAGCCCCTCGGAAGGGTTCTACAATGAGCAGTTCTTC. The rearrangement links TRBV5-1 to TRBJ2-1, with D unresolved. V shed 4 bases and J shed 3 bases, with 14 bases lying between them. Germline V gene data show CDR1 as SGHRS and CDR2 as YFSETQ. The CDR3 is made up of 15 amino acids. Full variable domain (outside the CDR3, taken from reference TRBV5-1 and TRBJ2-1): KAGVTQTPRYLIKTRGQQVTLSCSPISGHRSVSWYQQTPGQGLQFLFEYFSETQRNKGNFPGRFSGRQFSNSRSEMNVSTLELGDSALYLCASSPSEGFYNEQFFGPGTRLTVL.

This chain joins TRBV4-3 and TRBJ2-3; 7 bases align to TRBD2. The CDR3 runs to 17 residues. V was clipped by 1 base and J by 2 bases; unmatched bases: 9. Germline-derived CDR1 and CDR2 are LGHNA and YSLEER. The CDR3 DNA reads TGCGCCAGCAGCCAAGTTCCGGGGGGAGGCTACACAGATACGCAGTATTTT. Protein: CASSQVPGGGYTDTQYF.

By proportion, this clone is medium-sized (0.01 to 0.1%). The chain carries TRBV19 and TRBJ1-2; D perhaps matches TRBD1 (6 bases). CDR3 size: 14 residues. Germline assignment: CDR1 LNHDA and CDR2 SQIVND (reference sequence). Trimming took off 8 bases at V and 4 bases at J, with 17 bases between the two ends. The CDR3 spells CASEETGLGYGYTF. CDR3 nucleotides: TGTGCCAGTGAGGAGACAGGCCTTGGCTATGGCTACACCTTC.

The V and J genes are TRBV4-3 and TRBJ2-6, with 7 bases that match TRBD2. The junction had 15 bases not matched to a gene; V was cut back by 5 bases and J by 5 bases. The CDR3 loop spans 18 amino acids. Germline values: CDR1 LGHNA, CDR2 YSLEER. The CDR3 DNA follows: TGCGCCAGCAGCAATCAGGGAGGGTCACAAAGTCGGGCCAACGTCCTGACTTTC. This sequence encodes CASSNQGGSQSRANVLTF.

Only a few counts were recorded for this clone. The rearrangement uses TRBV6-5 and TRBJ2-3; 7 nucleotides line up with TRBD1. This CDR3 has 12 amino acids. Germline V CDR1 and CDR2: MNHEY, SVGAGI. V shed 10 bases and J 0 bases; nucleotides not matched to a gene: 1. In DNA form, the CDR3 reads TGTGCCATCAGGGGGAGCACAGATACGCAGTATTTT. Translation gives CAIRGSTDTQYF.

This clone is categorized as medium-sized. J is TRBJ1-2 and V is TRBV19; 8 bases fit TRBD1. The V segment lost 10 bases and the J segment 3 bases; nucleotides outside the gene matches: 7. The CDR3 spans 13 residues. Germline V lookup: CDR1 LNHDA, CDR2 SQIVND (reference sequence). CDR3 in DNA: TGTGCCATCCGAATGACAGGGGACTATGGCTACACCTTC. This sequence encodes CAIRMTGDYGYTF.